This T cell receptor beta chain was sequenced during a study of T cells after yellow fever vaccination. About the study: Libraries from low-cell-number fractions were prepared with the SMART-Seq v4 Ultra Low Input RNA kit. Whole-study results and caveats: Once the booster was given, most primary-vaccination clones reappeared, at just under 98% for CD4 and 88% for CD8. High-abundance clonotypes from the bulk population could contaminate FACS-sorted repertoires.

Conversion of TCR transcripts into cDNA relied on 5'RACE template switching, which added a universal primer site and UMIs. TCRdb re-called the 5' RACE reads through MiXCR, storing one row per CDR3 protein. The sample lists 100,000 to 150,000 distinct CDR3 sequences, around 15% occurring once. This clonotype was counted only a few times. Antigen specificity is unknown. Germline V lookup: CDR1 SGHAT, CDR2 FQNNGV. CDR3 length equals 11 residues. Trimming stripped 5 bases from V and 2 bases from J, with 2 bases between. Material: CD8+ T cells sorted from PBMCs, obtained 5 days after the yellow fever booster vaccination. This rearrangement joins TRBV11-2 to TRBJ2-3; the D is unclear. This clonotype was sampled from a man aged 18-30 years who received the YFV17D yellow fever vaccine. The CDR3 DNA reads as TGTGCCAGCAGCGTCACAGATACGCAGTATTTT. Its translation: CASSVTDTQYF.